This T cell receptor (beta chain) was retrieved from a study of blood T cell repertoires in COVID-19. The table came from immunoSEQ multiplex PCR; TCRdb's copy has only in-frame clones and leaves some out. The sample lists some 140,000 clones, around 83% occurring once. The germline V gene has CDR1 MNHEY and CDR2 SVGAGI. The CDR3 loop spans 15 amino acids. Trimming took 2 bases from V and 1 from J, leaving 8 bases between them. The chain carries TRBV6-5 and TRBJ2-2; D call uncertain. Sequenced: peripheral blood. The TCR comes from a woman aged 60-75 years with acute or convalescent COVID-19. The CDR3 DNA reads TGTGCCAGCAGTTACGTTAGCAGGAACACCGGGGAGCTGTTTTTT. Translated: CASSYVSRNTGELFF.